This TCR beta chain is from a study of blood T cells in healthy people across ages. Regarding the study as a whole: No one knew whether donors had CMV, which possibly confounded expanded clonotype changes.

Next came a second PCR, run for about 7 to 12 cycles, which used a sample-barcoded 5' primer along with a J-beta primer mix. One entry per CDR3 protein, called by TCRdb with MiXCR from the 5' RACE reads. The table shows about 800,000 distinct CDR3 sequences, with approximately 25% occurring only once. Concerning this clonotype: Its antigen remains unidentified.

This same sample was also taken into another study, of T cells of mothers and their children. That publication notes: The study sampled a few healthy Caucasian mothers and their six children. In the second PCR, M1S primer introduced barcodes and 2-4 random bases.

The clonotype comes from a boy between 10 and 17 years old in good health. The sample comprised blood.

The CDR3 nucleotides read TGTGCCAGCAGTTACGAACGGTCCCAAGAGACCCAGTACTTC. Its translation: CASSYERSQETQYF. J is TRBJ2-5 and V is TRBV12-3 or TRBV12-4, with unresolved D. CDR3 length equals 14 residues. V lost 4 bases to trimming and J lost 1 base, with 10 bases between them.